Shown below are 22 T cell receptor beta chains from a single sample sequenced in a study of persistence of HIV-infected CD4 T cells. The antigens these receptors bind are not known. This was the immunoSEQ version 4 assay in survey mode. Clones were read by immunoSEQ multiplex PCR, and TCRdb kept only the in-frame ones, dropping some. Of 30,000 to 35,000 clones in the sample, about four fifths were seen once. The stimulus was an HIV-1 Gag 15-mer peptide pool, about 1 ug/peptide/mL. CD40L-negative CD69-negative CD45RO-high memory CD4+ T cells were sorted as populations depleted of antigen-responding cells. Material: CD4+ T cells sorted from PBMCs after approximately 19-hour stimulation, obtained from a patient who received antiretroviral therapy. Receptors originate from an adult woman with HIV who was CMV-seropositive.

The rearrangement uses TRBV7-9 and TRBJ1-2; D is perhaps TRBD1 (5 bases). Trimming pared 1 base from V and 5 bases from J, leaving 11 bases between. From germline, CDR1 is SEHNR and CDR2 FQNEAQ (reference sequence). This CDR3 comprises 14 residues. The CDR3 spells CASSLGGSRYGYTF. The DNA for the CDR3 is TGTGCCAGCAGCTTAGGGGGCTCGAGGTATGGCTACACCTTC. Supplemented by reference TRBV7-9 and TRBJ1-2, the full variable domain reads DTGVSQNPRHKITKRGQNVTFRCDPISEHNRLYWYRQTLGQGPEFLTYFQNEAQLEKSRLLSDRFSAERPKGSFSTLEIQRTEQGDSAMYLCASSLGGSRYGYTFGSGTRLTVV.

This clone occurred a few times. The chain uses TRBV5-1 and TRBJ1-4; D not certain. The CDR3 has 16 amino acids. V lost 1 base, J lost 8 bases, and 18 bases lay in between. Germline V gives CDR1 SGHRS, CDR2 YFSETQ. The CDR3 sequence is CASSLSAGVSGEKLFF. The DNA for the CDR3 is TGCGCCAGCAGCTTGTCCGCAGGCGTCTCAGGCGAAAAACTGTTTTTT.

V is TRBV9 and J is TRBJ2-3, with 9 positions matching TRBD2. CDR1 is SGDLS, CDR2 YYNGEE, per germline. The V gene end was trimmed by 0 bases and the J gene end by 1 base; junction bases not matched to a gene: 6. The CDR3 is 17 amino acids. In DNA form, the CDR3 reads TGTGCCAGCAGCGTAGAAGCGGGGGGCCTTCGCACAGATACGCAGTATTTT. Encoded protein: CASSVEAGGLRTDTQYF. Full variable domain (remainder filled in from reference TRBV9 and TRBJ2-3): DSGVTQTPKHLITATGQRVTLRCSPRSGDLSVYWYQQSLDQGLQFLIQYYNGEERAKGNILERFSAQQFPDLHSELNLSSLELGDSALYFCASSVEAGGLRTDTQYFGPGTRLTVL.

The V gene is TRBV3-1 (or the pseudogene TRBV3-2), the J gene TRBJ1-1; D gene unclear. V shed 0 bases and J shed 5 bases, with 16 bases lying between them. CDR1 is LGHDT, CDR2 YNNKEL, per germline (reference sequence). This CDR3 has 16 residues. CDR3 DNA sequence: TGTGCCAGCAGCCAAGAAGAGACCACGCCGAGGACTGAAGCTTTCTTT. Translation: CASSQEETTPRTEAFF.

This clone was seen a handful of times. This chain connects TRBV4-2 to TRBJ1-5; no clear D. Germline V gene lookup returns CDR1 LGHNA and CDR2 YNFKEQ. V was trimmed by 1 base and J by 7 bases, leaving 5 bases between them. This CDR3 spans 12 amino acids. This CDR3 reads CASSQVGQPQHF. CDR3 nucleotides: TGTGCCAGCAGCCAAGTGGGACAGCCCCAGCATTTT.

The chain employs TRBV28 and TRBJ1-1, with D possibly matching TRBD1 (6 bases). Germline V gene lookup returns CDR1 MDHEN and CDR2 SYDVKM. CDR3 length equals 16 residues. The V end was cut by 2 bases, the J end by 6 bases, with 19 bases between. CDR3 region: CASSLGVGGARAEAFF. In nucleotides, the CDR3 is TGTGCCAGCAGTTTAGGGGTTGGGGGGGCGCGGGCTGAAGCTTTCTTT.

The V and J genes are TRBV7-3 and TRBJ2-1; no definite D call. Germline V CDR1 and CDR2: SGHTA, FQGTGA. V lost 1 base to trimming and J lost 9 bases, with 13 bases between them. The CDR3 consists of 14 residues. The DNA of the CDR3 is TGTGCCAGCAGCTTAAGGCAGCAATGGGGTGAGCAGTTCTTC. Translation: CASSLRQQWGEQFF.

The DNA of the CDR3 is TGCGCCAGCAGCCAAGAGACGGGGAACATTCAGTACTTC. It is translated as CASSQETGNIQYF. The chain couples TRBV4-3 to TRBJ2-4, with a tentative D call TRBD2 (5 bases). The germline V and J ends were trimmed by 0 bases and 7 bases, with 7 bases remaining between them. Germline CDR1 reads LGHNA; CDR2 reads YSLEER. The CDR3 covers 13 residues.

The chain is built from TRBV7-8 and TRBJ2-5; TRBD2 might be the D (6 bases). The CDR3 extends over 13 amino acids. The V gene's germline CDR1 is SGHVS and CDR2 FQNEAQ. V gave up 5 bases and J gave up 4 bases, with 11 bases separating them. The CDR3 spells CASSLGSGETQYF. The DNA of the CDR3 is TGTGCCAGCAGCCTCGGGAGTGGAGAGACCCAGTACTTC.

J is TRBJ1-5 and V is TRBV18; D gene uncertain. The germline gives CDR1 KGHSH, CDR2 LQKENI. This CDR3 has 13 residues. Trimming pared 2 bases from V and 2 bases from J, leaving 4 bases between. The CDR3 DNA is TGTGCCAGCTCACCAATGGGCAATCAGCCCCAGCATTTT. Amino acids: CASSPMGNQPQHF.

In its sample, this clone was seen once. The V call is TRBV5-5, the J call TRBJ1-2, with 8 bases that match TRBD1. Germline V gives CDR1 SGHKS, CDR2 YYEKEE (reference sequence). The V and J ends lost 3 bases and 8 bases, in that order; junction bases with no gene match: 9. The CDR3 length is 14 residues. The CDR3 DNA reads TGTGCCAGCAGCTACGCAGGGGGCTCGAGCGGCTACACCTTC. This encodes CASSYAGGSSGYTF.

V usage is TRBV4-1 and J usage is TRBJ2-7, with D hard to call. The CDR3 has 17 residues. The V gene lost 4 bases and the J gene lost 3 bases, with 22 bases spanning the gap. Germline CDR1 MGHRA, CDR2 YSYEKL. The CDR3: CASSPSTDRRLIYEQYF. In DNA, the CDR3 is TGCGCCAGCAGCCCGAGTACTGACCGCCGCCTCATCTACGAGCAGTACTTC.

The chain carries TRBV5-6 and TRBJ1-6, with D perhaps matching TRBD1 (5 bases). The CDR3 spans 14 residues. V was pared by 2 bases and J by 10 bases, with 13 bases between. In germline, CDR1 is SGHDT, CDR2 YYEEEE. CDR3 in DNA: TGTGCCAGCAGCTTCGGTCAGGGTGGGTCACCCCTCCACTTT. The encoded protein is CASSFGQGGSPLHF.

DNA for the CDR3: TGTGCCAGCAGCTTAGTACAGAGAGGCTACGAGCAGTACTTC. Translated, it gives CASSLVQRGYEQYF. The chain is built from TRBV7-2 and TRBJ2-7, with unresolved D. Germline V CDR1 and CDR2: SGHTA, FQGNSA. The CDR3 is made up of 14 amino acids. Trimming left V 1 base short and J 3 bases short, with 10 bases between.

The rearrangement links TRBV5-1 to TRBJ2-3; 11 bases align to TRBD2. Looked up from germline, CDR1 is SGHRS and CDR2 is YFSETQ. The CDR3 extends over 17 amino acids. V trimming: 1 base; J trimming: 2 bases; junction bases outside the gene matches: 6. CDR3 bases: TGCGCCAGCAGCTTGACCCTAGCGGGGGGTTACACAGATACGCAGTATTTT. Amino acids: CASSLTLAGGYTDTQYF.

Remarks on this clone: No DNA is shown, since the ends of the CDR3 on it are uncertain; the CDR3 is the one TCRdb lists. The chain combines TRBV6-5 with TRBJ1-5; TRBD1, the D gene given by the table, was not confirmed from the DNA. The CDR3 contains 15 residues when both ends are counted. The V gene's germline CDR1 is MNHEY and CDR2 SVGAGI. The CDR3 protein is CASSSSGTGYQPQHF.

The chain has TRBV15 and TRBJ1-6; 7 bases are shared with TRBD1. Germline assignment: CDR1 LNHNV and CDR2 YYDKDF (reference sequence). The CDR3 has 15 amino acids. The V and J ends lost 4 bases and 9 bases, in that order; junction bases with no gene match: 9. In DNA, the CDR3 is TGTGCCACCAGCACAGGGGGTTATGAAGGTTCACCCCTCCACTTT. This encodes CATSTGGYEGSPLHF.

The chain combines TRBV30 with TRBJ1-6; maybe TRBD1 (6 bases). The CDR3 has 14 amino acids. Trimming pared 0 bases from V and 10 bases from J, leaving 13 bases between. Germline CDR1 and CDR2: GTSNPN and SVGIG (reference sequence). The CDR3 here is CAWSVLGAASPLHF. The CDR3 coding sequence is TGTGCCTGGAGTGTATTGGGGGCGGCCTCACCCCTCCACTTT.

The rearrangement joins TRBV7-3 to TRBJ2-3; D is unclear. The CDR3 contains 13 residues. V was clipped by 3 bases and J by 5 bases, with 9 bases between them. Germline CDR1 reads SGHTA; CDR2 reads FQGTGA. CDR3 region: CASSFNPRDTQYF. CDR3 DNA sequence: TGTGCCAGCAGCTTCAATCCGCGAGATACGCAGTATTTT.

The chain combines TRBV7-9 with TRBJ1-5; 7 positions agree with TRBD1. The V segment lost 1 base and the J segment 6 bases; nucleotides outside the gene matches: 6. This CDR3 has 15 residues. Germline-derived CDR1 and CDR2 are SEHNR and FQNEAQ (reference sequence). CDR3 sequence: CASSLGSGGIQPQHF. CDR3 in DNA: TGTGCCAGCAGCTTAGGGTCAGGGGGTATTCAGCCCCAGCATTTT.

The chain recombines TRBV30 with TRBJ1-4; a possible D gene is TRBD1 (6 bases). Germline loops: CDR1 GTSNPN, CDR2 SVGIG (reference sequence). Trimming removed 0 bases at V and 3 bases at J, with 11 bases between. The length of the CDR3 is 15 residues. CDR3: CAWSVPTGSNEKLFF. The CDR3 nucleotides read TGTGCCTGGAGTGTCCCGACAGGCTCTAATGAAAAACTGTTTTTT.

The chain is built from TRBV5-6 and TRBJ1-3, with 7 nucleotides matching TRBD1. The length of the CDR3 is 16 residues. Germline lookup yields CDR1 SGHDT and CDR2 YYEEEE. V gave up 0 bases and J gave up 1 base; unmatched junction bases: 4. The CDR3: CASSLEYRGSGNTIYF. Here the CDR3 DNA reads TGTGCCAGCAGCTTGGAGTACAGGGGATCTGGAAACACCATATATTTT.